The rows below give T cell receptor beta chains drawn from one sample of a study of T cell changes during pregnancy in multiple sclerosis. Method: immunoSEQ multiplex PCR; TCRdb's copy keeps in-frame clones and lacks some. The sample includes about 71,000 clones, approximately 92% of them seen just once. This specimen consisted of peripheral blood, obtained in the third trimester of pregnancy. Receptors were obtained from a female donor with multiple sclerosis, enrolled in a pregnancy study. CDR3s include the opening cysteine and the closing phenylalanine or tryptophan. D genes are given only for firm matches. Size tells how often a clone was seen (once, few, many) or the class of an expanded clone, and some rows leave it out.

size | D | J | V | DNA | CDR3
. | TRBD2 | TRBJ2-1 | TRBV7-9 | TGTGCCAGCAGCCTGGGACTAGCGATCAATGAGCAGTTCTTC | CASSLGLAINEQFF
few | TRBD1 | TRBJ1-2 | TRBV28 | TGTGCCAGCAGTTTACAAACAGGGGGTAAGGGCTACACCTTC | CASSLQTGGKGYTF
once | . | TRBJ1-2 | TRBV19 | TGTGCCAGTAGTATAGAGGGGGCAGCCCCCGCTGGCTACACCTTC | CASSIEGAAPAGYTF
. | TRBD1 | TRBJ2-5 | TRBV7-2 | TGTGCCAGCAGCTTAAGTCTACAGGGGGCCCAAGAGACCCAGTACTTC | CASSLSLQGAQETQYF
. | . | TRBJ1-6 | TRBV7-2 | TGTGCCAGCAGCGCGCCGGGTGATAATTCACCCCTCCACTTT | CASSAPGDNSPLHF
. | . | TRBJ2-1 | TRBV28 | TGTGCCAGCAGGCTCGGGGGCTCCTACAATGAGCAGTTCTTC | CASRLGGSYNEQFF
. | . | TRBJ2-3 | TRBV11-2 | TGTGCCAGCAGCTTAGATTTTTCTAGCACAGATACGCAGTATTTT | CASSLDFSSTDTQYF
. | TRBD1 | TRBJ2-1 | TRBV4-3 | TGCGCCAGCAGCCAAGAGACAGGGGGGCATGAGCAGTTCTTC | CASSQETGGHEQFF
. | . | TRBJ2-5 | TRBV10-3 | TGTGCCACGTCGGACAGGAGGGAAGAGACCCAGTACTTC | CATSDRREETQYF
. | . | TRBJ2-3 | TRBV5-6 | TGTGCCAGCAGCTTGGCAGGGCCAGATACGCAGTATTTT | CASSLAGPDTQYF
. | . | TRBJ2-5 | TRBV29-1 | TGCAGCGTTGAAGATTCCAGGAGGGGAGAGACCCAGTACTTC | CSVEDSRRGETQYF
. | TRBD1 | TRBJ2-7 | TRBV7-9 | TGTGCCAGCAGCTCCCGACAGGGGGGCTACGAGCAGTACTTC | CASSSRQGGYEQYF
. | . | TRBJ2-1 | TRBV30 | TGTGCCTGGAGTCTTACAGGACCGAACAATGAGCAGTTCTTC | CAWSLTGPNNEQFF
. | TRBD2 | TRBJ2-3 | TRBV19 | TGTGCCAGTACCGGACTAGCGGGAGGGAAAGATACGCAGTATTTT | CASTGLAGGKDTQYF
. | . | TRBJ2-7 | TRBV7-8 | TGTGCCAGCAGCTTAGACGGTAGGCAGGGCACCTACGAGCAGTACTTC | CASSLDGRQGTYEQYF